Given below is one TCR beta chain in context. In germline, CDR1 is SGHAT, CDR2 FQNNGV. The CDR3 is 13 amino acids. Trimming removed 4 bases at V and 9 bases at J, with 13 bases between. These data are taken from a study of control samples from healthy donors and cancer patients. Produced via immunoSEQ multiplex PCR; TCRdb's table is partial and in-frame only. The profile shows around 140,000 clones, roughly 92% of them singletons. J is TRBJ1-5 and V is TRBV11-2, with D tentatively TRBD1 (5 bases). This TCR derives from a man aged 18 to 29 in good health. Sequenced: blood. CDR3 in amino acids: CASSSHARGPQHF. In DNA, the CDR3 is TGTGCCAGCAGCTCTCATGCTAGGGGGCCCCAGCATTTT.